The next 18 T cell receptor beta chains were all read from a single sample in a study of blood T cell repertoires in COVID-19 (dated by TCRdb to 2020 to 2022). Library creation used the immunoSEQ multiplex PCR assay. This immuneACCESS table, as held by TCRdb, lists in-frame sequences with V and J called but not all clones. Of the missing ones, under half trace to an unresolved V gene in checked studies; the others have no known cause. This sample holds around 100,000 clones; around 83% were observed only once. The ten largest clones add up to approximately 1.5% of the sample. The sequenced sample consisted of peripheral blood. Every receptor here comes from a man aged 35 to 55 with acute or convalescent COVID-19.

The table lists this clone with a few counts. V usage is TRBV28 and J usage is TRBJ1-5, with D perhaps matching TRBD1 (6 bases). The CDR3 is made up of 13 amino acids. Trimming pared 7 bases from V and 7 bases from J, leaving 14 bases between. The germline CDR1 and CDR2 sequences are MDHEN and SYDVKM. Here the CDR3 reads CASIPPRGQPQHF. The CDR3 DNA reads TGTGCCAGCATCCCGCCCAGGGGACAGCCCCAGCATTTT.

This rearrangement joins TRBV28 to TRBJ1-4, with 9 bases matching TRBD1. V trimming: 7 bases; J trimming: 16 bases; junction bases outside the gene matches: 19. The CDR3 extends over 15 amino acids. CDR1 and CDR2 (germline): MDHEN, SYDVKM. The CDR3 here is CASIPGGTGPESWFF. The CDR3 DNA reads TGTGCCAGCATCCCGGGGGGGACAGGGCCCGAAAGTTGGTTTTTT.

In DNA form, the CDR3 reads TGTGCCAGTTCTAGCTTCAATGAGCAGTTCTTC. Amino acids: CASSSFNEQFF. The chain combines TRBV25-1 with TRBJ2-1, with a tentative D call TRBD2 (5 bases). CDR3 length: 11 residues. Germline CDR1 MGHDK, CDR2 SYGVNS. The V end lost 9 bases, the J end lost 6 bases, and 9 bases lay between the germline ends. Based on the CDR3 plus reference TRBV25-1 and TRBJ2-1, the full variable domain is EADIYQTPRYLVIGTGKKITLECSQTMGHDKMYWYQQDPGMELHLIHYSYGVNSTEKGDLSSESTVSRIRTEHFPLTLESARPSHTSQYLCASSSFNEQFFGPGTRLTVL.

This sequence joins TRBV30 and TRBJ2-7, with TRBD2 matching over 9 bases. V lost 3 bases, J lost 1 base, and 1 base stayed unmatched. The germline V gene encodes CDR1 GTSNPN and CDR2 SVGIG (reference sequence). The CDR3 has 13 amino acids. CDR3 sequence: CAWRTSGSYEQYF. The CDR3 DNA follows: TGTGCCTGGAGGACTAGCGGATCCTACGAGCAGTACTTC. Based on the CDR3 plus reference TRBV30 and TRBJ2-7, the full variable domain is SQTIHQWPATLVQPVGSPLSLECTVEGTSNPNLYWYRQAAGRGLQLLFYSVGIGQISSEVPQNLSASRPQDRQFILSSKKLLLSDSGFYLCAWRTSGSYEQYFGPGTRLTVT.

The J gene is TRBJ2-2, the V gene TRBV4-3; possibly TRBD2 for D (6 bases). The germline V and J ends were trimmed by 3 bases and 3 bases, with 11 bases remaining between them. The CDR3 extends over 15 amino acids. Per the germline V gene, CDR1 is LGHNA and CDR2 is YSLEER. CDR3 loop: CASSQGGRHTGELFF. CDR3 in DNA: TGCGCCAGCAGCCAGGGAGGTAGACACACCGGGGAGCTGTTTTTT.

The CDR3 is CASRKRGGGGETQYF. Written as DNA, the CDR3 is TGTGCCAGCAGAAAACGCGGTGGAGGCGGGGAGACCCAGTACTTC. This sequence joins TRBV3-1 (or the pseudogene TRBV3-2) and TRBJ2-5; the D gene is possibly TRBD2 (5 bases). The CDR3 length is 15 residues. V shed 6 bases and J shed 5 bases, with 19 bases lying between them. Germline V lookup: CDR1 LGHDT, CDR2 YNNKEL (reference sequence).

DNA for the CDR3: TGTGCCAGCAGGGCTCCCCACAATCAGCCCCAGCATTTT. Protein: CASRAPHNQPQHF. The genes are TRBV6-6 and TRBJ1-5; D is unclear. The germline CDR1 and CDR2 sequences are MNHNY and SVGAGI (reference sequence). The CDR3 runs to 13 residues. Trimming took 6 bases from V and 3 from J, leaving 9 bases between them.

V usage is TRBV4-3 and J usage is TRBJ1-1, with 7 bases that match TRBD1. The CDR3 has 14 residues. Germline V gene lookup returns CDR1 LGHNA and CDR2 YSLEER. Trimming took 8 bases from V and 1 from J; bases not matched to a gene: 7. The CDR3 nucleotides read TGCGCCAGCCGACCAGGGGGACGGAACACTGAAGCTTTCTTT. This translates into CASRPGGRNTEAFF.

The chain links TRBV6-2 or TRBV6-3 to TRBJ2-7; D remains ambiguous. The CDR3 consists of 11 residues. With 6 bases removed from V and 3 bases from J, the gap between germline ends came to 6 bases. CDR1 MNHEY and CDR2 SVGEGT come from the germline V gene. The CDR3 sequence is CASSNSYEQYF. The CDR3 coding sequence is TGTGCCAGCAGCAACAGCTACGAGCAGTACTTC.

The CDR3 nucleotides read TGTGCCAGCAGCGTAGGGGACTTCAGTTACACCGGGGAGCTGTTTTTT. Translation: CASSVGDFSYTGELFF. J is TRBJ2-2 and V is TRBV9, with a tentative D call TRBD2 (6 bases). Germline values: CDR1 SGDLS, CDR2 YYNGEE. The CDR3 extends over 16 amino acids. Deletions cut 0 bases from V and 3 bases from J, with 12 bases between. The whole variable domain, remainder taken from reference TRBV9 and TRBJ2-2, is DSGVTQTPKHLITATGQRVTLRCSPRSGDLSVYWYQQSLDQGLQFLIQYYNGEERAKGNILERFSAQQFPDLHSELNLSSLELGDSALYFCASSVGDFSYTGELFFGEGSRLTVL.

In nucleotides, the CDR3 is TGTGCCAGCAGTTTGCTAGGGGCCTACACCCCCAGGGCTATGAACACTGAAGCTTTCTTT. This codes for CASSLLGAYTPRAMNTEAFF. The chain recombines TRBV28 with TRBJ1-1; tentatively, D is TRBD1 (5 bases). Germline CDR1 reads MDHEN; CDR2 reads SYDVKM. Trimming removed 3 bases from V and 0 bases from J, with 26 bases in between. The CDR3 extends over 20 amino acids.

This rearrangement joins TRBV19 to TRBJ2-1; 9 bases map to TRBD2. The CDR3 runs 16 residues. Per the germline V gene, CDR1 is LNHDA and CDR2 is SQIVND (reference sequence). With V trimmed by 10 bases and J by 2 bases, 12 bases remained unmatched. CDR3 sequence: CATRGVAGAAYNEQFF. The CDR3 DNA is TGTGCCACAAGGGGTGTAGCGGGGGCCGCCTACAATGAGCAGTTCTTC.

V and J are TRBV6-5 and TRBJ2-7; the D is unclear. The CDR3 has 13 residues. Germline CDR1 MNHEY, CDR2 SVGAGI. V was clipped by 2 bases and J by 3 bases, with 8 bases between them. As DNA, the CDR3 is TGTGCCAGCAGTTACGGGCTTAACTACGAGCAGTACTTC. This gives the protein CASSYGLNYEQYF.

The genes are TRBV5-6 and TRBJ2-3; the match to TRBD2 covers 10 bases. The CDR3 contains 14 residues. V was pared by 5 bases and J by 4 bases, with 4 bases of the junction left unmatched. CDR1 and CDR2 from the germline V gene are SGHDT and YYEEEE. DNA for the CDR3: TGTGCCAGCAGTTTTGGACTAGCGGCAGATACGCAGTATTTT. Protein product: CASSFGLAADTQYF.

The chain uses TRBV5-1 and TRBJ2-3, with a possible D match to TRBD2 (6 bases). The CDR3 consists of 14 residues. Trimming took 7 bases from V and 2 from J, leaving 14 bases between them. The germline V gene has CDR1 SGHRS and CDR2 YFSETQ. The CDR3 region is CASAAGSPTDTQYF. As DNA, the CDR3 is TGCGCCAGCGCTGCGGGGAGCCCCACAGATACGCAGTATTTT.

J is TRBJ1-2 and V is TRBV6-5, with TRBD1 identical over 9 bases. Trimming took 5 bases from V and 8 from J; bases not matched to a gene: 12. This CDR3 has 15 amino acids. The germline CDR1 and CDR2 sequences are MNHEY and SVGAGI. Here the CDR3 reads CASSTTGTGNGGYTF. The CDR3 region has the DNA TGTGCCAGCAGTACGACCGGGACAGGGAATGGCGGCTACACCTTC.

V usage is TRBV5-5 and J usage is TRBJ1-4; possibly TRBD1 for D (6 bases). V lost 2 bases and J lost 3, with 11 bases in between. The germline V gene has CDR1 SGHKS and CDR2 YYEKEE (reference sequence). The CDR3 runs to 15 residues. The chain's CDR3 is CASSFQGRPNEKLFF. The CDR3 nucleotides read TGTGCCAGCAGCTTCCAGGGGCGCCCTAATGAAAAACTGTTTTTT.

The V gene is TRBV7-8, the J gene TRBJ2-2, with D possibly TRBD2 on 6 matching bases. CDR3 length equals 16 residues. Per the germline V gene, CDR1 is SGHVS and CDR2 is FQNEAQ. V was clipped by 6 bases and J by 1 base, with 15 bases between them. This CDR3 reads CASRRSTGVNTGELFF. The CDR3 DNA sequence: TGTGCCAGCAGACGATCTACGGGAGTGAACACCGGGGAGCTGTTTTTT. Filled out from reference TRBV7-8 and TRBJ2-2, the complete variable domain reads GAGVSQSPRYKVAKRGQDVALRCDPISGHVSLFWYQQALGQGPEFLTYFQNEAQLDKSGLPSDRFFAERPEGSVSTLKIQRTQQEDSAVYLCASRRSTGVNTGELFFGEGSRLTVL.